Listed below are T cell receptor beta chains from one sample, sequenced in a study of blood T cell repertoires in COVID-19. Data came from immunoSEQ multiplex PCR; TCRdb stores just in-frame clones and leaves some out. This sample has about 260,000 clones, with 86% found just once. The sequenced sample was PBMCs or T cells enriched from blood (not recorded which). The receptors stem from a woman between 50 and 59 years old who had recovered from COVID-19. Both conserved end residues are part of each CDR3. The D gene is left open where the match is weak. The size field is filled for only some rows; it gives once, few, many or a size class.

>few|NA|TRBV7-2|TRBJ1-5
CASSPPTGLNQPQHF
TGTGCCAGCAGCCCCCCGACAGGACTCAATCAGCCCCAGCATTTT
>NA|TRBD1|TRBV30|TRBJ1-5
CAWSTYRTGFGSNQPQHF
TGTGCCTGGAGTACCTACCGGACAGGGTTTGGGAGCAATCAGCCCCAGCATTTT
>NA|TRBD1|TRBV18|TRBJ2-7
CASSQTGTGNEQYF
TGTGCCAGCTCACAGACCGGGACAGGGAACGAGCAGTACTTC
>NA|TRBD1|TRBV19|TRBJ2-5
CASSFDRVQETQYF
TGTGCCAGTAGTTTCGACAGGGTCCAAGAGACCCAGTACTTC
>NA|NA|TRBV5-1|TRBJ2-2
CASSPWTDTNTGELFF
TGCGCCAGCAGCCCATGGACAGACACGAACACCGGGGAGCTGTTTTTT
>NA|TRBD2|TRBV5-1|TRBJ2-3
CASSLIAGTDTQYF
TGCGCCAGCAGCTTAATAGCGGGAACAGATACGCAGTATTTT
>NA|NA|TRBV6-5|TRBJ2-1
CASSYAGNTYNEQFF
TGTGCCAGCAGTTACGCGGGAAACACCTACAATGAGCAGTTCTTC
>once|TRBD1|TRBV30|TRBJ1-2
CAWSRQGRDGYTF
TGTGCCTGGAGCCGACAGGGGCGTGATGGCTACACCTTC
>few|TRBD2|TRBV3-1/TRBV3-2|TRBJ2-1
CASKLAGGFYNEQFF
TGTGCCAGCAAATTAGCGGGGGGTTTCTACAATGAGCAGTTCTTC
>NA|TRBD2|TRBV6-2/TRBV6-3|TRBJ2-3
CASSYRPGTSGGAGTDTQYF
TGTGCCAGCAGTTACCGTCCCGGGACTAGCGGGGGGGCCGGCACAGATACGCAGTATTTT
>once|NA|TRBV3-1/TRBV3-2|TRBJ1-2
CASSQGGSHHTF
TGTGCCAGCAGCCAGGGAGGATCTCATCACACCTTC
>NA|TRBD1|TRBV10-2|TRBJ2-3
CASSETGGLVDTQYF
TGCGCCAGCAGTGAGACAGGGGGTTTAGTGGATACGCAGTATTTT
>few|NA|TRBV9|TRBJ1-2
CASSATQGPTNYGYTF
TGTGCCAGCAGCGCCACACAGGGACCCACTAACTATGGCTACACCTTC
>NA|NA|TRBV28|TRBJ2-1
CASTLSNEQFF
TGTGCCAGCACCCTATCCAATGAGCAGTTCTTC
>NA|NA|TRBV12-5|TRBJ1-2
CASGFLPGAMNYGYTF
TGTGCTAGTGGTTTCCTTCCAGGGGCCATGAACTATGGCTACACCTTC